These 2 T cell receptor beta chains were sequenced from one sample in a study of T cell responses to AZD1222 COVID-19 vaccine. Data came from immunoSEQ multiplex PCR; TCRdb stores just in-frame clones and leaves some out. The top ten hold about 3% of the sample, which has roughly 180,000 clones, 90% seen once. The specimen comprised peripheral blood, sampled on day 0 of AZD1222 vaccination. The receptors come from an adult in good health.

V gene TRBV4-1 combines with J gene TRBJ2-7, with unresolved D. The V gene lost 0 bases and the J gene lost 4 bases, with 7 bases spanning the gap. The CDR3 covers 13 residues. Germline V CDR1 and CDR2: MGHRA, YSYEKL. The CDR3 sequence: CASSQERVYEQYF. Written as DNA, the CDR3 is TGCGCCAGCAGCCAAGAAAGGGTTTACGAGCAGTACTTC.

CDR3 bases: TGTGCCAGCAGCGCCAGGGGCGGACGGGGAGGCGAAAAACTGTTTTTT. It translates to CASSARGGRGGEKLFF. This chain uses TRBV7-9 with TRBJ1-4; D is possibly TRBD1 (6 bases). V was shortened by 5 bases and J by 8 bases, with 21 bases between the two germline ends. The CDR3 spans 16 residues. Per the germline V gene, CDR1 is SEHNR and CDR2 is FQNEAQ (reference sequence). The full variable domain, rest sourced from reference TRBV7-9 and TRBJ1-4, is DTGVSQNPRHKITKRGQNVTFRCDPISEHNRLYWYRQTLGQGPEFLTYFQNEAQLEKSRLLSDRFSAERPKGSFSTLEIQRTEQGDSAMYLCASSARGGRGGEKLFFGSGTQLSVL.